A selection of T cell receptor beta chains follows, all from one sample in a study of shared clonotypes between healthy human individuals. Here immunoSEQ multiplex PCR was the method, and the copy in TCRdb shows in-frame clones only, minus some. The data contain millions of clones, about 95% of them seen just once; the ten biggest clones take up 0.9% to 1.3%. Material for sequencing was naive CD8+ T cells sorted from blood. These TCRs come from a man between 18 and 29 years old in good health. CDR3s include the opening cysteine and the closing phenylalanine or tryptophan. A D gene is named only where the DNA matches it firmly. Clone size appears in some rows only: once, few, many, or a class for an expanded clone.

D gene,clone size,J gene,V gene,CDR3 protein,CDR3 DNA
.,.,TRBJ1-4,TRBV29-1,CSVDVGGEKLFF,TGCAGCGTTGATGTGGGTGGGGAAAAACTGTTTTTT
.,.,TRBJ2-3,TRBV14,CASSQDTDTQYF,TGTGCCAGCAGCCAAGATACAGATACGCAGTATTTT
.,once,TRBJ1-2,TRBV28,CASRYQGNHYGYTF,TGTGCCAGCAGATACCAAGGGAATCACTATGGCTACACCTTC
.,.,TRBJ2-7,TRBV14,CASSVRDTFYEQYF,TGTGCCAGCAGCGTAAGGGACACCTTCTACGAGCAGTACTTC
.,.,TRBJ2-3,TRBV5-1,CASSSGDGTDTQYF,TGCGCCAGCAGCTCAGGGGACGGCACAGATACGCAGTATTTT
.,once,TRBJ2-5,TRBV6-5,CASSYLMGGGETQYF,TGTGCCAGCAGTTATTTAATGGGGGGTGGTGAGACCCAGTACTTC
.,.,TRBJ1-2,TRBV19,CASSRDMENYGYTF,TGTGCCAGTAGTAGGGACATGGAGAACTATGGCTACACCTTC
.,.,TRBJ1-1,TRBV6-6,CASSSVLVSNTEAFF,TGTGCCAGCAGTTCCGTTTTAGTTTCGAACACTGAAGCTTTCTTT
.,.,TRBJ1-6,TRBV27,CASSRDPLSSYNSPLHF,TGTGCCAGCAGTAGAGACCCTTTGAGCTCCTATAATTCACCCCTCCACTTT
.,.,TRBJ2-5,TRBV4-1,CASSQGGETQYF,TGCGCCAGCAGCCAAGGCGGAGAGACCCAGTACTTC
.,.,TRBJ1-5,TRBV19,CASRAEYSNQPQHF,TGTGCCAGTAGGGCCGAATATAGCAATCAGCCCCAGCATTTT
.,once,TRBJ2-5,TRBV5-6,CASSYLQGEETQYF,TGTGCCAGCAGCTACCTACAGGGAGAAGAGACCCAGTACTTC
.,.,TRBJ2-1,TRBV4-2,CASSQEESSPEFF,TGTGCCAGCAGCCAAGAGGAATCGTCGCCGGAGTTCTTC
TRBD1,.,TRBJ2-7,TRBV6-1,CASRAGTGENEQYF,TGTGCCAGCAGGGCCGGGACAGGGGAAAACGAGCAGTACTTC
.,.,TRBJ1-1,TRBV6-1,CASSEGWKAFF,TGTGCCAGCAGTGAAGGGTGGAAGGCTTTCTTT
TRBD2,.,TRBJ2-1,TRBV9,CASSVDSAGAPYNEQFF,TGTGCCAGCAGCGTAGACTCAGCGGGGGCCCCTTACAATGAGCAGTTCTTC
TRBD1,.,TRBJ2-7,TRBV20-1,CSAGQGNEQYF,TGCAGTGCTGGACAGGGGAACGAGCAGTACTTC
.,once,TRBJ2-3,TRBV28,CASSLGGAGTDTQYF,TGTGCCAGCAGCCTCGGTGGGGCCGGCACAGATACGCAGTATTTT
.,.,TRBJ1-1,TRBV7-9,CASSLIPTGIGTEAFF,TGTGCCAGCAGCTTAATCCCCACAGGGATAGGCACTGAAGCTTTCTTT
.,.,TRBJ2-7,TRBV5-1,CASSETISYEQYF,TGCGCCAGCAGCGAGACAATTTCCTACGAGCAGTACTTC
TRBD1,.,TRBJ1-1,TRBV29-1,CSPKGGSEAFF,TGCAGCCCAAAAGGGGGCTCTGAAGCTTTCTTT